This passage covers 8 T cell receptor beta chains from one sample sequenced in a study of blood T cells in healthy people across ages. With a J-beta primer mix and a sample-barcoded 5' primer, a second PCR ran 7 to 11 cycles. Each CDR3 protein is one row after TCRdb ran MiXCR on the 5' RACE reads. The sample holds approximately 490,000 distinct CDR3 sequences, 24% seen once. These sequences were also reported in another study, on T cells of mothers and their children.

The material sequenced was blood. The receptors come from a boy aged 5-17 years in good health.

This chain links TRBV7-2 with TRBJ1-4, with no clear D. This CDR3 spans 15 amino acids. Germline-derived CDR1 and CDR2 are SGHTA and FQGNSA. Trimming shortened V by 2 bases and J by 5 bases, and 12 bases separated the two germline ends. The DNA for the CDR3 is TGTGCCAGCAGCTTACGGGTCACTGCAAATGAAAAACTGTTTTTT. It yields the protein CASSLRVTANEKLFF.

The chain uses TRBV15 and TRBJ2-1; D is possibly TRBD1 (6 bases). The CDR3 sequence is 16 residues long. Trimming pared 0 bases from V and 0 bases from J, leaving 9 bases between. CDR1 is LNHNV, CDR2 YYDKDF, per germline (reference sequence). As DNA, the CDR3 is TGTGCCACCAGCAGAGATCGGGACATCTCCTACAATGAGCAGTTCTTC. Translating gives CATSRDRDISYNEQFF.

The rearrangement links TRBV28 to TRBJ2-1; 15 bases agree with TRBD2. The CDR3 is made up of 17 amino acids. V lost 11 bases to trimming and J lost 3 bases; unmatched junction nucleotides: 11. The germline CDR1 and CDR2 sequences are MDHEN and SYDVKM. CDR3 nucleotide sequence: TGTGCCGGCACCGTGGGGACTAGCGGGAGGTTCTACAATGAGCAGTTCTTC. Encoded protein: CAGTVGTSGRFYNEQFF.

This chain joins TRBV7-9 and TRBJ1-2; D is perhaps TRBD1 (5 bases). The CDR3 has 15 amino acids. Germline V lookup: CDR1 SEHNR, CDR2 FQNEAQ (reference sequence). The ends were cut back, 1 base at V and 6 bases at J, with 15 bases in the middle. CDR3 nucleotides: TGTGCCAGCAGCTTAGTCGGACGGGGCGGGCATGGCTACACCTTC. Its translation is CASSLVGRGGHGYTF.

This clonotype was counted a few times. The rearrangement links TRBV9 to TRBJ2-1; D might be TRBD2 (5 bases). From germline, CDR1 is SGDLS and CDR2 YYNGEE. The CDR3 contains 16 residues. V was clipped by 3 bases and J by 0 bases, with 13 bases between them. The DNA for the CDR3 is TGTGCCAGCAGCGCCGAAGGTGGGAGCTCCTACAATGAGCAGTTCTTC. As protein: CASSAEGGSSYNEQFF.

This clonotype was counted between two and nine times. The rearrangement uses TRBV15 and TRBJ1-2, with D perhaps matching TRBD1 (5 bases). The CDR3 runs 15 residues. The ends were cut back, 3 bases at V and 8 bases at J, with 19 bases in the middle. Germline CDR1 reads LNHNV; CDR2 reads YYDKDF (reference sequence). CDR3 amino acids: CATSSTTPPQGGYTF. CDR3 nucleotides: TGTGCCACCAGCAGTACGACGCCACCCCAGGGAGGCTACACCTTC.

V gene TRBV21-1 combines with J gene TRBJ2-1. TRBV21-1 represents a pseudogene. CDR3 length: 11 residues. The CDR3 loop reads CASKRTNEQFF. The CDR3 bases are TGTGCCAGCAAGAGGACCAATGAGCAGTTCTTC.

V and J are TRBV2 and TRBJ2-3; 8 positions match TRBD2. This CDR3 has 14 residues. The J segment lost 3 bases and the V segment lost 4 bases, leaving 3 bases of the junction unmatched. Germline V gene sequence: CDR1 SNHLY, CDR2 FYNNEI. In nucleotides, the CDR3 is TGTGCCAGCAGTGTGAGCGGGAGAACAGATACGCAGTATTTT. It translates to CASSVSGRTDTQYF.